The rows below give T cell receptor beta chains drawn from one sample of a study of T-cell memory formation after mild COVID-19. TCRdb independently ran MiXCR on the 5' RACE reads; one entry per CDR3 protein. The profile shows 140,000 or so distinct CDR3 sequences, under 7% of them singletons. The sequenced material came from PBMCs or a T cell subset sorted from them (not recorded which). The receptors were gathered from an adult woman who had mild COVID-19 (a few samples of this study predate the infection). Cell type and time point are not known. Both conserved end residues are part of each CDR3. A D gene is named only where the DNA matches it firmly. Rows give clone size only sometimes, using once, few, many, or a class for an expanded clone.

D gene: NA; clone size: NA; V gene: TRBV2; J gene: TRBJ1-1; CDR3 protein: CASSEAYRPAEAFF; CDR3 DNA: TGTGCCAGCAGTGAAGCGTATCGTCCAGCTGAAGCTTTCTTT
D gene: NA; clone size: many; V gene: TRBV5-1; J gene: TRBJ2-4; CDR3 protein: CASSSGTAKNIQYF; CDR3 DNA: TGCGCCAGCAGCTCCGGGACAGCCAAAAACATTCAGTACTTC
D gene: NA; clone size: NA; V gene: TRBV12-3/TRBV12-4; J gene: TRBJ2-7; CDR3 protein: CASSFRHEQYF; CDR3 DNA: TGTGCCAGCAGTTTTCGTCACGAGCAGTACTTC
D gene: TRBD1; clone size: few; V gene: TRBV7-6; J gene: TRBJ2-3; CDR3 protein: CASSPLATTGGQGTDTQYF; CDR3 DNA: TGTGCCAGCAGCCCACTAGCAACTACAGGGGGACAGGGCACAGATACGCAGTATTTT
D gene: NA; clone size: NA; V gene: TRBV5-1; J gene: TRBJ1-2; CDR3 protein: CASSPERVVYGYTF; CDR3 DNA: TGCGCCAGCAGCCCCGAGCGCGTTGTCTATGGCTACACCTTC
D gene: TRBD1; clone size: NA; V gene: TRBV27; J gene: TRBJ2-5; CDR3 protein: CASLFPGGSETQYF; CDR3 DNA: TGTGCCAGCCTCTTTCCAGGGGGCTCAGAGACCCAGTACTTC
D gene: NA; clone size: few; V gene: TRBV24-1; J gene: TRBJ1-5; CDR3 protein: CATSDSARLLQPQHF; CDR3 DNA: TGTGCCACCAGTGATTCGGCCCGCCTGCTCCAGCCCCAGCATTTT
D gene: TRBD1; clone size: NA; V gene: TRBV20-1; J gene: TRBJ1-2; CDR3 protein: CSAIGQGIPGYGYTF; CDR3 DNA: TGCAGTGCTATAGGACAGGGCATACCTGGCTATGGCTACACCTTC
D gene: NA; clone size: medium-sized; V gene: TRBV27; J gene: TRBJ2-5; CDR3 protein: CASSVYTRGETQYF; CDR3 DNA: TGTGCCAGCAGTGTCTACACTAGGGGGGAGACCCAGTACTTC
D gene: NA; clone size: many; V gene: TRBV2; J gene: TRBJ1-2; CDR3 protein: CASSGETAFYYGYTF; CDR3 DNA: TGTGCCAGCAGTGGTGAGACAGCATTCTACTATGGCTACACCTTC
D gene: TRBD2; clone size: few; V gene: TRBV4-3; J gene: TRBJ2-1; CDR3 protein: CASSQEGLAGGLGQFF; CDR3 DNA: TGCGCCAGCAGCCAGGAGGGACTAGCGGGGGGTTTGGGGCAGTTCTTC
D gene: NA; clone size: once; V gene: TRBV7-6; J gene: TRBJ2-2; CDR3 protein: CASSLAGSKTGELFF; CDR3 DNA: TGTGCCAGCAGCTTAGCGGGAAGTAAAACCGGGGAGCTGTTTTTT
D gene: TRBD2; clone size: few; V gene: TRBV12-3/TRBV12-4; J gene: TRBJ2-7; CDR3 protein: CASSLQREGYEQYF; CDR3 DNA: TGTGCCAGCAGTTTACAGCGGGAGGGCTACGAGCAGTACTTC
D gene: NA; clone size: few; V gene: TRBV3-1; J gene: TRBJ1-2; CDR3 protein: CASSQQGFSGGYTF; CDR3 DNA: TGTGCCAGCAGCCAACAGGGGTTTTCAGGTGGCTACACCTTC
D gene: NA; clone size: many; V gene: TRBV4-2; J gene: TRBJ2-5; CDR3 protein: CASSQIGKETQYF; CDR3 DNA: TGTGCCAGCAGCCAAATAGGGAAAGAGACCCAGTACTTC
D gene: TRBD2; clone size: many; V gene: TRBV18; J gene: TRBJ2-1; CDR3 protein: CASSPTSVSYNEQFF; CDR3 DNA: TGTGCCAGCTCACCCACTAGCGTCTCCTACAATGAGCAGTTCTTC
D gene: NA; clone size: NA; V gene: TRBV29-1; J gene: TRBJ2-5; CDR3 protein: CSAEGPQETQYF; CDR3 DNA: TGCAGCGCCGAGGGTCCCCAAGAGACCCAGTACTTC
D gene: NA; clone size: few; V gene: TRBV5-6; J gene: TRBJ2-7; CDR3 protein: CASSLGHTSSYEQYF; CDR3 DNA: TGTGCCAGCAGCTTGGGACATACAAGTTCCTACGAGCAGTACTTC
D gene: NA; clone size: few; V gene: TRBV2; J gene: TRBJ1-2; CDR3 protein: CASSESKVEAGYTF; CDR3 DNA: TGTGCCAGCAGTGAAAGTAAAGTAGAGGCGGGCTACACCTTC
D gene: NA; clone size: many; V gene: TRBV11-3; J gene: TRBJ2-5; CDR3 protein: CASSRKKRSWLTETQYF; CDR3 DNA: TGTGCCAGCAGCCGAAAGAAACGGAGTTGGCTAACGGAGACCCAGTACTTC
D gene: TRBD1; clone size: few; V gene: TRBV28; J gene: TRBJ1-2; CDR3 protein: CASSSGTGLAYGYTF; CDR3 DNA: TGTGCCAGCAGTTCCGGGACAGGGTTGGCCTATGGCTACACCTTC
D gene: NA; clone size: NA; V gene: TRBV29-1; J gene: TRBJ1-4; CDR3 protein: CSVLSNLGKLFF; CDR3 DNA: TGCAGCGTCCTATCAAACCTAGGGAAACTGTTTTTT
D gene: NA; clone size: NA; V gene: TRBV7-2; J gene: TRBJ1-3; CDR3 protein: CASSLNLGSGNTIYF; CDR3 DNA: TGTGCCAGCAGCTTAAACCTGGGCTCTGGAAACACCATATATTTT
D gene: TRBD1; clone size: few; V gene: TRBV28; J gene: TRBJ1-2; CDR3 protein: CASSFTGGYGYTF; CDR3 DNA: TGTGCCAGCAGTTTCACAGGGGGCTATGGCTACACCTTC
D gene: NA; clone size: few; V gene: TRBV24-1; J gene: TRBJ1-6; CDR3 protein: CATSDLTWDINNSPLHF; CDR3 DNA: TGTGCCACCAGTGATTTGACCTGGGACATTAATAATTCACCCCTCCACTTT
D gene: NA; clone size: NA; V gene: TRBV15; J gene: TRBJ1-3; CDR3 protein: CATSRTYTDSSGNTIYF; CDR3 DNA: TGTGCCACCAGCAGAACCTACACCGACAGCTCTGGAAACACCATATATTTT
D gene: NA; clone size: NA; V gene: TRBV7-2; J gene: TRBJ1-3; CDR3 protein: CASSPRQVRSGNTIYF; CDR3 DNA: TGTGCCAGCAGCCCCCGACAGGTTCGCTCTGGAAACACCATATATTTT
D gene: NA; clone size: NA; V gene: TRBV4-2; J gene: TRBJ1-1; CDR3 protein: CASSQEGGGEAFF; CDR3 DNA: TGTGCCAGCAGCCAAGAGGGAGGGGGGGAAGCTTTCTTT
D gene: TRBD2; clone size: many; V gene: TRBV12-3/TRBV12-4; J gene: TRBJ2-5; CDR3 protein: CASETGLAGGETQYF; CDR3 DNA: TGTGCCAGCGAAACGGGACTAGCGGGAGGGGAGACCCAGTACTTC
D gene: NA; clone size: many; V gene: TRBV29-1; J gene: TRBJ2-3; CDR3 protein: CSVEHGTDTQYF; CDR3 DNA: TGCAGCGTTGAACATGGAACAGATACGCAGTATTTT
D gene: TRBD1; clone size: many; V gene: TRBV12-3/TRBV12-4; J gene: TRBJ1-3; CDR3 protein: CASSTTGGNTIYF; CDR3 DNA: TGTGCCAGCAGTACGACAGGGGGAAACACCATATATTTT
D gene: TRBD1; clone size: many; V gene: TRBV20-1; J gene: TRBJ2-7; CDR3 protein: CSARRDRPFSYEQYF; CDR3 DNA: TGCAGTGCTAGAAGGGACAGACCATTCTCCTACGAGCAGTACTTC
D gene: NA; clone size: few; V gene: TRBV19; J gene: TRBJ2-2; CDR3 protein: CASSIGGQRAGELFF; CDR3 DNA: TGTGCCAGTAGTATTGGCGGACAGAGGGCCGGGGAGCTGTTTTTT
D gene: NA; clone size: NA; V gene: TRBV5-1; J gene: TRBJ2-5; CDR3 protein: CASSLGRGLLAETQYF; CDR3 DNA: TGCGCCAGCAGCTTGGGGAGGGGGCTCCTCGCGGAGACCCAGTACTTC
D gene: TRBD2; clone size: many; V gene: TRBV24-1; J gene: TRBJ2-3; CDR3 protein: CATSDMTSGSTDTQYF; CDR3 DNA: TGTGCCACCAGTGATATGACTAGCGGGAGCACAGATACGCAGTATTTT
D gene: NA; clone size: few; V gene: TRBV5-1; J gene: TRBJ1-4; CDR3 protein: CASSLKGGEKLFF; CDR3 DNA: TGCGCCAGCAGCTTGAAGGGAGGTGAAAAACTGTTTTTT
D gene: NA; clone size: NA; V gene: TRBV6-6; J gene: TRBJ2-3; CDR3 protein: CASRDEGVDTQYF; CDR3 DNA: TGTGCCAGCAGGGACGAGGGGGTGGATACGCAGTATTTT
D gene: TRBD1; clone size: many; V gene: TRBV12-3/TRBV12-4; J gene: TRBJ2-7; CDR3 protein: CASRKGTGYYEQYF; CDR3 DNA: TGTGCCAGCAGAAAGGGGACAGGCTACTACGAGCAGTACTTC
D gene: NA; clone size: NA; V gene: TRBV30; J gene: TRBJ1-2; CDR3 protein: CAWRVLFPYGYTF; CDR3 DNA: TGTGCCTGGCGGGTGCTATTCCCCTATGGCTACACCTTC
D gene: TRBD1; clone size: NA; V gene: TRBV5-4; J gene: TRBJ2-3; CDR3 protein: CASRDRVTDTQYF; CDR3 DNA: TGTGCCAGCAGAGACAGGGTAACAGATACGCAGTATTTT
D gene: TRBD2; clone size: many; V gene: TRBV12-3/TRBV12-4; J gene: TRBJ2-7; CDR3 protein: CASSPSGKDYEQYF; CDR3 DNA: TGTGCCAGCAGCCCTAGCGGGAAAGACTACGAGCAGTACTTC
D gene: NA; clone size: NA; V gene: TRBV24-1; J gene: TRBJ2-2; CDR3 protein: CATSALDGNTGELFF; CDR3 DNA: TGTGCCACCAGTGCTCTGGACGGAAACACCGGGGAGCTGTTTTTT
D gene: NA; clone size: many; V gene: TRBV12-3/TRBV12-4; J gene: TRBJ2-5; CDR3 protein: CASSSPTGAARDQETQYF; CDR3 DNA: TGTGCCAGCAGCAGCCCTACCGGGGCTGCCAGGGACCAAGAGACCCAGTACTTC